This T cell receptor (beta chain) was documented in a study of PD-L1 blockade in urothelial cancer. Germline values: CDR1 MGHDK, CDR2 SYGVNS. The CDR3 is 14 amino acids. The junction had 7 bases not matched to a gene; V was cut back by 8 bases and J by 0 bases. The time point here: peripheral blood 6 weeks after treatment start. This table comes from immunoSEQ multiplex PCR, and its TCRdb copy is limited to in-frame clones, with some not included. In the table there are about 43,000 clones, roughly 85% of which are singletons. This chain uses TRBV25-1 with TRBJ2-7; 7 bases line up with TRBD2. The sequenced sample was PBMCs, obtained around atezolizumab (anti-PD-L1) treatment. The clonotype was recovered from a man in his sixties with urothelial cancer. DNA of the CDR3: TGTGCCAGCCGGGGCGCGGGGGACTCCTACGAGCAGTACTTC. This gives the protein CASRGAGDSYEQYF.